The 32 T cell receptor beta chains below come from one sample, sequenced in a study of T cells after yellow fever vaccination. MiXCR was run by TCRdb on the 5' RACE reads, yielding one entry per CDR3 protein. Of hundreds of thousands of distinct CDR3 sequences in the sample, roughly 6.1% were seen once. The source material was PBMCs, sampled 5 days after the yellow fever booster vaccination. The receptors were gathered from a man aged 30 to 39 who received the YFV17D yellow fever vaccine.

The table lists this clonotype with a few counts. The chain is built from TRBV20-1 and TRBJ2-1, with 10 bases identical to TRBD2. Germline V gene sequence: CDR1 DFQATT, CDR2 SNEGSKA (reference sequence). Trimming took 3 bases from V and 5 from J; bases not matched to a gene: 7. The CDR3 sequence is 15 residues long. The CDR3 is CSASGASGSNNEQFF. The CDR3, as DNA: TGCAGTGCTAGTGGGGCTAGCGGGAGCAACAATGAGCAGTTCTTC.

The V and J genes are TRBV20-1 and TRBJ2-2; no clear D gene. Germline V CDR1 and CDR2: DFQATT, SNEGSKA (reference sequence). V shed 1 base and J shed 2 bases, with 14 bases lying between them. The CDR3 totals 16 residues. The CDR3 DNA reads as TGCAGTGCTAGAGGACCCCAAACTCTTAACACCGGGGAGCTGTTTTTT. It specifies CSARGPQTLNTGELFF.

Many counts were recorded for this clonotype. The CDR3 DNA sequence: TGCGCCAGCAGCTTGGTTCTAGCTCATGAGCAGTTCTTC. Its protein is CASSLVLAHEQFF. J is TRBJ2-1 and V is TRBV5-1; D possibly corresponds to TRBD2 (5 bases). V lost 0 bases and J 8 bases, leaving 9 bases between the germline ends. Looked up from germline, CDR1 is SGHRS and CDR2 is YFSETQ. This CDR3 has 13 amino acids.

The chain couples TRBV10-3 to TRBJ1-3; D possibly corresponds to TRBD1 (6 bases). Germline assignment: CDR1 ENHRY and CDR2 SYGVKD. V lost 8 bases to trimming and J lost 2 bases, with 7 bases between them. This CDR3 region has 12 residues. CDR3 nucleotide sequence: TGTGCCATCCGGACAGCTGGAAACACCATATATTTT. Translated, it gives CAIRTAGNTIYF.

This clonotype was found a few times. V and J are TRBV7-2 and TRBJ2-7; 10 positions agree with TRBD2. Losses at the gene ends were 6 bases for V and 6 bases for J; bases not matched to a gene: 14. The CDR3 is 16 residues long. Germline-derived CDR1 and CDR2 are SGHTA and FQGNSA. For the CDR3, the DNA is TGTGCCAGCAGTCAACAGGGAGGGCTAGCGGGAGCCGAGCAGTACTTC. Protein product: CASSQQGGLAGAEQYF. The whole variable domain, filled in from reference TRBV7-2 and TRBJ2-7, reads GAGVSQSPSNKVTEKGKDVELRCDPISGHTALYWYRQSLGQGLEFLIYFQGNSAPDKSGLPSDRFSAERTGGSVSTLTIQRTQQEDSAVYLCASSQQGGLAGAEQYFGPGTRLTVT.

In its sample, this clonotype was seen a few times. The V and J genes are TRBV10-2 and TRBJ2-3; D gene unclear. Germline CDR1 reads WSHSY; CDR2 reads SAAADI. The CDR3 has 15 residues. Between the trimmed V and J ends, which lost 7 bases and 1 base, there was a span of 15 bases. CDR3 sequence: CASMNLPGRTDTQYF. Written as DNA, the CDR3 is TGCGCCAGCATGAACCTACCGGGCCGCACAGATACGCAGTATTTT.

The rearrangement links TRBV19 to TRBJ2-1; TRBD2 matches 7 bases. The CDR3 spans 15 residues. CDR1 and CDR2 from the germline V gene are LNHDA and SQIVND (reference sequence). Trimming removed 4 bases from V and 5 bases from J; junction bases left unmatched: 8. In DNA, the CDR3 is TGTGCCAGTAGTAGCCCGGGACTATACGACAATGAGCAGTTCTTC. Translation gives CASSSPGLYDNEQFF.

This clonotype was counted only a few times. The chain couples TRBV6-1 to TRBJ2-2, with D possibly TRBD2 on 5 matching bases. The CDR3 is 14 residues long. V was shortened by 7 bases and J by 3 bases, with 12 bases between the two germline ends. Germline CDR1 MNHNS, CDR2 SASEGT. CDR3 in DNA: TGTGCCAGCAACCCATCGGGGTACACCGGGGAGCTGTTTTTT. Its translation: CASNPSGYTGELFF.

This clonotype was seen repeatedly, ten times or more. The chain employs TRBV30 and TRBJ2-3; D might be TRBD2 (6 bases). The germline V gene has CDR1 GTSNPN and CDR2 SVGIG (reference sequence). The CDR3 is made up of 17 amino acids. V was trimmed by 2 bases and J by 6 bases, leaving 24 bases between them. CDR3 amino acids: CAWSPPPSGERRDTQYF. CDR3 in DNA: TGTGCCTGGAGTCCCCCCCCCTCGGGGGAGCGAAGGGATACGCAGTATTTT.

In this sample, this clonotype turned up many times. The rearrangement links TRBV29-1 to TRBJ1-1, with TRBD1 as a possible D gene (5 bases). Between the trimmed V and J ends, which lost 3 bases and 0 bases, there was a span of 14 bases. The CDR3 length is 15 residues. Germline CDR1 reads SQVTM; CDR2 reads ANQGSEA. The chain's CDR3 is CSVENPGQLNTEAFF. In DNA form, the CDR3 reads TGCAGCGTTGAGAACCCTGGACAACTGAACACTGAAGCTTTCTTT.

This clonotype was recorded at least ten times. The V gene is TRBV20-1, the J gene TRBJ2-1; TRBD2 matches 7 bases. CDR3 length: 14 amino acids. Looked up from germline, CDR1 is DFQATT and CDR2 is SNEGSKA (reference sequence). In DNA form, the CDR3 reads TGCGCTCTGAGCAAACCTTCGACTAGCTCAGTGCAGTTCTTC. Protein sequence: CALSKPSTSSVQFF.

This clonotype showed up just a few times. The chain joins TRBV20-1 to TRBJ2-1; 8 bases match TRBD2. Trimming at V came to 6 bases and at J to 7 bases, leaving 17 bases not matched to a gene. This CDR3 is built from 16 residues. Germline V gene data show CDR1 as DFQATT and CDR2 as SNEGSKA (reference sequence). In DNA, the CDR3 is TGCAGTGCGGCAAGGGCTAGCGGGTTCGGTGAGAATGAGCAGTTCTTC. Translated, it gives CSAARASGFGENEQFF.

The sample holds many counts of this clonotype. The CDR3 region has the DNA TGTGCCAGCAGTCGCGGACAGGGGGATTTGGGAGGTTCCTACAATGAGCAGTTCTTC. Translated, it gives CASSRGQGDLGGSYNEQFF. The chain carries TRBV6-2 or TRBV6-3 and TRBJ2-1, with TRBD1 identical over 10 bases. Per germline, CDR1 MNHEY and CDR2 SVGEGT. V lost 5 bases, J lost 1 base, and 14 bases stayed unmatched. This CDR3 region has 19 residues.

This clonotype appeared a few times. The V call is TRBV7-2, the J call TRBJ1-2; 9 bases are shared with TRBD1. J lost 8 bases, V lost 5 bases, and 12 bases had no gene match. CDR3 length: 15 residues. Looked up from germline, CDR1 is SGHTA and CDR2 is FQGNSA. The CDR3, as DNA: TGTGCCAGCAGCAGCCGGGGACAGGGCCAAAGGGGCTACACCTTC. Protein product: CASSSRGQGQRGYTF.

The V and J genes are TRBV7-2 and TRBJ2-7; D tentatively fits TRBD1 or TRBD2 (5 bases each). The CDR3 length is 14 residues. Germline loops: CDR1 SGHTA, CDR2 FQGNSA. Trimming shortened V by 5 bases and J by 7 bases, and 18 bases separated the two germline ends. DNA of the CDR3: TGTGCCAGCAGCCCCAATTGGGGGAGTGGTGAGCAGTACTTC. This translates into CASSPNWGSGEQYF.

This clonotype was seen more than once but under ten times. The chain combines TRBV28 with TRBJ2-7; D not certain. This CDR3 has 11 amino acids. Germline CDR1 reads MDHEN; CDR2 reads SYDVKM. V gave up 3 bases and J gave up 12 bases, with 12 bases separating them. The CDR3 DNA is TGTGCCAGCAGTTTGAGTTGGCCACTGTACTTC. This sequence encodes CASSLSWPLYF.

This clonotype turned up a few times. The gene calls are TRBV28 and TRBJ2-1, with D possibly matching TRBD2 (6 bases). CDR1 and CDR2 from the germline V gene are MDHEN and SYDVKM. The CDR3 loop spans 15 amino acids. V gave up 1 base and J gave up 2 bases, with 9 bases separating them. The CDR3 DNA sequence: TGTGCCAGCAGTTTATTGGGGGGAGCCTACAATGAGCAGTTCTTC. Encoded protein: CASSLLGGAYNEQFF.

The chain joins TRBV28 to TRBJ2-7, with no clear D. The CDR3 runs 11 residues. Germline V gives CDR1 MDHEN, CDR2 SYDVKM. V dropped 3 bases and J dropped 6 bases, with 6 bases sitting between them. The CDR3 loop reads CASSLWVEQYF. Here the CDR3 DNA reads TGTGCCAGCAGTTTGTGGGTCGAGCAGTACTTC.

This clonotype was recorded many times. CDR3 nucleotide sequence: TGTGCCAGCAGTGAAGAGGGGGCCACAGATACGCAGTATTTT. Protein: CASSEEGATDTQYF. The chain combines TRBV25-1 with TRBJ2-3, with 7 positions matching TRBD1. Germline-derived CDR1 and CDR2 are MGHDK and SYGVNS. The CDR3 spans 14 residues. V shed 2 bases, J shed 2 bases, and the junction held 1 base outside the gene matches.

At least ten counts were recorded for this clonotype. V gene TRBV7-2 combines with J gene TRBJ2-3; 15 bases are shared with TRBD2. The V gene's germline CDR1 is SGHTA and CDR2 FQGNSA. The junction had 5 bases not matched to a gene; V was cut back by 4 bases and J by 6 bases. This CDR3 has 16 residues. Here the CDR3 reads CASSWGLAGGGDTQYF. DNA of the CDR3: TGTGCCAGCAGCTGGGGACTAGCGGGAGGTGGCGATACGCAGTATTTT.

V and J are TRBV15 and TRBJ2-6, with D hard to call. The germline V and J ends were trimmed by 5 bases and 2 bases, with 4 bases remaining between them. The germline CDR1 and CDR2 sequences are LNHNV and YYDKDF (reference sequence). CDR3 length equals 13 residues. For the CDR3, the DNA is TGTGCCACCAGCGCAGCTGGGGCCAACGTCCTGACTTTC. Translated: CATSAAGANVLTF.

To note about this clonotype: The junction departs from the called germline gene at one end, perhaps through a read error. The genes are TRBV20-1 and TRBJ2-1, with 7 nucleotides matching TRBD2. Germline CDR1 and CDR2: DFQATT and SNEGSKA (reference sequence). This CDR3 has 18 amino acids. CDR3 sequence: CCARDHFQGGNSYNEQFF. CDR3 in DNA: TGCTGTGCTAGAGATCATTTTCAGGGAGGGAACTCCTACAATGAGCAGTTCTTC.

This chain connects TRBV2 to TRBJ2-1; TRBD2 matches at 12 bases. Trimming cost V 11 bases and J 4 bases; bases outside gene matches: 6. Per the germline V gene, CDR1 is SNHLY and CDR2 is FYNNEI. The CDR3 is made up of 14 amino acids. CDR3 DNA: TGTGCCGGCCGACTAGCGGGAGCGTACAATGAGCAGTTCTTC. Encoded protein: CAGRLAGAYNEQFF.

In this sample, this clonotype turned up many times. V gene TRBV18 combines with J gene TRBJ2-2, with D possibly matching TRBD2 (6 bases). CDR3 length: 17 residues. Trimming shortened V by 3 bases and J by 1 base, and 15 bases separated the two germline ends. Germline CDR1 and CDR2: KGHSH and LQKENI. The CDR3 sequence: CASSPPVGSGNTGELFF. The CDR3 bases are TGTGCCAGCTCACCCCCCGTCGGTAGCGGGAACACCGGGGAGCTGTTTTTT. Based on the CDR3 plus reference TRBV18 and TRBJ2-2, the full variable domain is NAGVMQNPRHLVRRRGQEARLRCSPMKGHSHVYWYRQLPEEGLKFMVYLQKENIIDESGMPKERFSAEFPKEGPSILRIQQVVRGDSAAYFCASSPPVGSGNTGELFFGEGSRLTVL.

The chain employs TRBV19 and TRBJ2-3, with D unresolved. The V gene's germline CDR1 is LNHDA and CDR2 SQIVND (reference sequence). Trimming removed 2 bases at V and 0 bases at J, with 9 bases between. This CDR3 region has 15 residues. This CDR3 reads CASSIIAASTDTQYF. In DNA, the CDR3 is TGTGCCAGTAGTATAATTGCAGCTAGCACAGATACGCAGTATTTT.

This clonotype was detected only a few times. The chain has TRBV3-1 and TRBJ2-3; D is ambiguous. Germline CDR1 reads LGHDT; CDR2 reads YNNKEL (reference sequence). The CDR3 has 14 amino acids. Deletions cut 0 bases from V and 2 bases from J, with 6 bases between. The DNA for the CDR3 is TGTGCCAGCAGCCAAGAGCGGCCCACAGATACGCAGTATTTT. This translates into CASSQERPTDTQYF.

The CDR3 protein is CASSEGRVGEETQYF. The CDR3 DNA reads as TGTGCCAGCAGCGAGGGCCGGGTTGGAGAAGAGACCCAGTACTTC. The chain employs TRBV5-6 and TRBJ2-5; D perhaps matches TRBD2 (5 bases). The CDR3 totals 15 residues. In germline, CDR1 is SGHDT, CDR2 YYEEEE. Trimming shortened V by 4 bases and J by 3 bases, and 16 bases separated the two germline ends.

The rearrangement joins TRBV18 to TRBJ1-2; D may be TRBD1 (5 bases). This CDR3 comprises 16 residues. Germline V CDR1 and CDR2: KGHSH, LQKENI. The V end was cut by 3 bases, the J end by 8 bases, with 22 bases between. The CDR3 region is CASSPARTTGSRGYTF. The CDR3 bases are TGTGCCAGCTCACCGGCCCGGACAACGGGATCCAGGGGCTACACCTTC.

This clonotype has only a few counts. The chain is built from TRBV28 and TRBJ2-3; the match to TRBD1 covers 9 bases. Germline assignment: CDR1 MDHEN and CDR2 SYDVKM. Trimming took 7 bases from V and 0 from J; bases not matched to a gene: 5. The CDR3 is made up of 15 amino acids. CDR3 residues: CASTYRGLSTDTQYF. The CDR3 DNA follows: TGTGCCAGCACCTACAGGGGGCTTAGCACAGATACGCAGTATTTT.

V usage is TRBV29-1 and J usage is TRBJ2-2, with 10 bases matching TRBD2. CDR1 SQVTM and CDR2 ANQGSEA come from the germline V gene. CDR3 length: 15 residues. The V gene end was trimmed by 6 bases and the J gene end by 5 bases; junction bases not matched to a gene: 9. For the CDR3, the DNA is TGCAGCGTAGCTAGCCTAGCGGGAGATACCGGGGAGCTGTTTTTT. Amino acid sequence: CSVASLAGDTGELFF.

This clonotype occurred a few times. The chain has TRBV7-2 and TRBJ2-1, with D perhaps TRBD2 (6 bases). The CDR3 runs to 17 residues. Trimming left V 0 bases short and J 0 bases short, with 12 bases between. The V gene's germline CDR1 is SGHTA and CDR2 FQGNSA. CDR3 protein: CASSLAPRGSSYNEQFF. The DNA of the CDR3 is TGTGCCAGCAGCTTAGCCCCGCGGGGAAGCTCCTACAATGAGCAGTTCTTC.

This clonotype was detected only a few times. The CDR3 DNA follows: TGTGCCAGCTCACGAGACAGGTTCAATCAGCCCCAGCATTTT. Its protein is CASSRDRFNQPQHF. The chain couples TRBV18 to TRBJ1-5, with D possibly matching TRBD1 (6 bases). Germline lookup yields CDR1 KGHSH and CDR2 LQKENI. V shed 4 bases and J shed 3 bases, with 10 bases lying between them. The CDR3 is 14 residues long.